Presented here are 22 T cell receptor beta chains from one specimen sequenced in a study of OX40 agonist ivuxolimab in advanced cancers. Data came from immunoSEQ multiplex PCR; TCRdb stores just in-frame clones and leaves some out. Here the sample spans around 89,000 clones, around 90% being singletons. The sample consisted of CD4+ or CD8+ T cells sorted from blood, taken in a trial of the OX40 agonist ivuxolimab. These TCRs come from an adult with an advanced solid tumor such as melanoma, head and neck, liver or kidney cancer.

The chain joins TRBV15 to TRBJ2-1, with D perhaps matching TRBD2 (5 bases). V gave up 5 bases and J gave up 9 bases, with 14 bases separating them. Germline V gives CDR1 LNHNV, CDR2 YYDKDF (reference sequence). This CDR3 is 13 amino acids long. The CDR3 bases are TGTGCCACCAGCCCCCGGAGCGGAGTTGAGCAGTTCTTC. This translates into CATSPRSGVEQFF.

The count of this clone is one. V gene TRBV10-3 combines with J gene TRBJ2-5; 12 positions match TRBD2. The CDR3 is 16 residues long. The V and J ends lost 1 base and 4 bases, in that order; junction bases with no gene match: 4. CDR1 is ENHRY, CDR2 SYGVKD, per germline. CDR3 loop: CAISEWLAGGSETQYF. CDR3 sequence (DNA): TGTGCCATCAGTGAGTGGCTAGCGGGAGGGTCAGAGACCCAGTACTTC.

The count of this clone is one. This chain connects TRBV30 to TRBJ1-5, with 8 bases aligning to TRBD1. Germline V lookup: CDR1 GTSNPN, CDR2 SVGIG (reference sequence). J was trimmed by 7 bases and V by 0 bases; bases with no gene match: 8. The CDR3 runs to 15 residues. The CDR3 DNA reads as TGTGCCTGGAGTGTAGGGACAGGCTATCTGCAGCCCCAGCATTTT. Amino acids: CAWSVGTGYLQPQHF.

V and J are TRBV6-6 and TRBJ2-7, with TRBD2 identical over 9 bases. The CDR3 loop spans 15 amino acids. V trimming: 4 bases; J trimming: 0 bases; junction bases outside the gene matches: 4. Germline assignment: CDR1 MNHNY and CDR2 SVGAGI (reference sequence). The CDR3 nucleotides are TGTGCCAGCAGTTTCCTAGCGGGGCCCTCCTACGAGCAGTACTTC. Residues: CASSFLAGPSYEQYF.

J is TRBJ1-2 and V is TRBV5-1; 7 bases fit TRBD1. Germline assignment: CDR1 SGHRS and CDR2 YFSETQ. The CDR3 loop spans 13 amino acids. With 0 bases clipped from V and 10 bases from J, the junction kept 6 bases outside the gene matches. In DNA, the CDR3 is TGCGCCAGCAGCTTGGAGGCGGACAGGAACTACACCTTC. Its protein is CASSLEADRNYTF.

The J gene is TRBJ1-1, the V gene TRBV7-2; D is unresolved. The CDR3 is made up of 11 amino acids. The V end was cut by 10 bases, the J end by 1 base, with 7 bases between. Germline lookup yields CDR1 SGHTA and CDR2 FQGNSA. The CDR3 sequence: CATLGNTEAFF. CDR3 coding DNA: TGTGCCACCCTTGGGAACACTGAAGCTTTCTTT.

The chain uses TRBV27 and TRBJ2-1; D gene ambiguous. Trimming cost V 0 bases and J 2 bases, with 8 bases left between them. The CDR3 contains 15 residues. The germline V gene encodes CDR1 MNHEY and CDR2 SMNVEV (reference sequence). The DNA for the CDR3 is TGTGCCAGCAGTTTATCATTAGTACCCTACAATGAGCAGTTCTTC. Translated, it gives CASSLSLVPYNEQFF.

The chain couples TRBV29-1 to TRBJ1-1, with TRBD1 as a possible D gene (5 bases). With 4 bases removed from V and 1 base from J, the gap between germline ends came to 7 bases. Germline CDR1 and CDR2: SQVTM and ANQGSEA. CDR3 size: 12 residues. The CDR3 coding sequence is TGCAGCGTTGGAGGGGCGAACACTGAAGCTTTCTTT. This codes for CSVGGANTEAFF. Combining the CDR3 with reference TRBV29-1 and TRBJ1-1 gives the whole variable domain SAVISQKPSRDICQRGTSLTIQCQVDSQVTMMFWYRQQPGQSLTLIATANQGSEATYESGFVIDKFPISRPNLTFSTLTVSNMSPEDSSIYLCSVGGANTEAFFGQGTRLTVV.

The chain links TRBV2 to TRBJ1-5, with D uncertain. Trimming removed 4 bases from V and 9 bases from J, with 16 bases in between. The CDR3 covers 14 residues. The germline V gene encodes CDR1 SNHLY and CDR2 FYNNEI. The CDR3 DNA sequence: TGTGCCAGCAGTGGAGAGAGTCCCGAGGGGCCCCAGCATTTT. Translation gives CASSGESPEGPQHF.

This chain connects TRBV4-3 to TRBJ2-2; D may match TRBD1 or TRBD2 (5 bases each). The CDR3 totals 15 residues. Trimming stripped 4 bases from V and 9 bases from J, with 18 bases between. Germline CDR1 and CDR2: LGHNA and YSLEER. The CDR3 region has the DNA TGCGCCAGCAGCCCCTCCGGGACCTTAACGAGGGAGCTGTTTTTT. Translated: CASSPSGTLTRELFF.

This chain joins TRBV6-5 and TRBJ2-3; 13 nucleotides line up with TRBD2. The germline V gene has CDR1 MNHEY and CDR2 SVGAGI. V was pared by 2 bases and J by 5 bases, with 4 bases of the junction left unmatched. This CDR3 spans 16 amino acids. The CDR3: CASSYGRLAGGDTQYF. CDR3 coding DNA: TGTGCCAGCAGTTACGGAAGACTAGCGGGAGGAGATACGCAGTATTTT.

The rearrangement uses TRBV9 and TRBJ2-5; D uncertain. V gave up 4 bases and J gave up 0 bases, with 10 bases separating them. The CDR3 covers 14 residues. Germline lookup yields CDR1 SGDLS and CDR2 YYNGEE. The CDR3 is CASSPDSYQETQYF. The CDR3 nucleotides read TGTGCCAGCAGCCCCGACTCCTACCAAGAGACCCAGTACTTC.

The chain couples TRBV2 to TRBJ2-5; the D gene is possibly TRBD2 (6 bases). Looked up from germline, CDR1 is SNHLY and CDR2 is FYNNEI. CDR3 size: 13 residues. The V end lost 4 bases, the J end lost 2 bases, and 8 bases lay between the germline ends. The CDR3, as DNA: TGTGCCAGCAGTGGGCGGGGACAAGAGACCCAGTACTTC. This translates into CASSGRGQETQYF. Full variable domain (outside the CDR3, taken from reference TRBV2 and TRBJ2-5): EPEVTQTPSHQVTQMGQEVILRCVPISNHLYFYWYRQILGQKVEFLVSFYNNEISEKSEIFDDQFSVERPDGSNFTLKIRSTKLEDSAMYFCASSGRGQETQYFGPGTRLLVL.

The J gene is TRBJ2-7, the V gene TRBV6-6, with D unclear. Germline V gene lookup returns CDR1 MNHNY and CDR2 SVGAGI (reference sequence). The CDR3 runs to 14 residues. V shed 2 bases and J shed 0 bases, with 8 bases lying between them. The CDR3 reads CASSYQGISYEQYF. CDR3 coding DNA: TGTGCCAGCAGTTACCAAGGAATCTCCTACGAGCAGTACTTC.

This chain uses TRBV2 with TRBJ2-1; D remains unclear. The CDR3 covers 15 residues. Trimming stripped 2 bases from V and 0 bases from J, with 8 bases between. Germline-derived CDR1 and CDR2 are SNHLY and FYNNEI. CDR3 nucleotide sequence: TGTGCCAGCAGTGAAACCCGGTCCTCCTACAATGAGCAGTTCTTC. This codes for CASSETRSSYNEQFF.

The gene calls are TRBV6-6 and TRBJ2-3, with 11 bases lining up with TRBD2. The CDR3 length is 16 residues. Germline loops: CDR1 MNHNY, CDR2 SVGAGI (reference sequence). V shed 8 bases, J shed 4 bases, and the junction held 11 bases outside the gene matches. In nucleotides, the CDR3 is TGTGCCAGCGCGGGAAAACTAGCGGGAGATTCAGATACGCAGTATTTT. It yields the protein CASAGKLAGDSDTQYF.

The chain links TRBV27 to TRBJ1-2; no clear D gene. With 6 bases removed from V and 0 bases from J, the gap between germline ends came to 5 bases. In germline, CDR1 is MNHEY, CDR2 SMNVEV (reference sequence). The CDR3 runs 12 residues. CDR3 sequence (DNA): TGTGCCAGCAGGGTCACTAACTATGGCTACACCTTC. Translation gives CASRVTNYGYTF.

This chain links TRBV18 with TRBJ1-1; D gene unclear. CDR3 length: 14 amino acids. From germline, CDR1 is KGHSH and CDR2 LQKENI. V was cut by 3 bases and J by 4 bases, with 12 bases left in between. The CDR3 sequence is CASSPEAGTTEAFF. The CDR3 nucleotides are TGTGCCAGCTCACCTGAGGCAGGAACCACTGAAGCTTTCTTT.

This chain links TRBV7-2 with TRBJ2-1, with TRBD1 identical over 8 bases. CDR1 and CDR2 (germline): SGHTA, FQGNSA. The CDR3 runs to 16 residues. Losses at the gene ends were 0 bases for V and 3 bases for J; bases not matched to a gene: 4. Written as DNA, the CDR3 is TGTGCCAGCAGCTTAGCCGGGACAGGCCACTACAATGAGCAGTTCTTC. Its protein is CASSLAGTGHYNEQFF.

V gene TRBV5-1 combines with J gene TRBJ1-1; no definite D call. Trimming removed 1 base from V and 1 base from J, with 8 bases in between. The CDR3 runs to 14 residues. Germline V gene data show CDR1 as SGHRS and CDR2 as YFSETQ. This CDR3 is CASSLLDPNTEAFF. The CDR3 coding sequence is TGCGCCAGCAGCTTGTTAGACCCGAACACTGAAGCTTTCTTT.

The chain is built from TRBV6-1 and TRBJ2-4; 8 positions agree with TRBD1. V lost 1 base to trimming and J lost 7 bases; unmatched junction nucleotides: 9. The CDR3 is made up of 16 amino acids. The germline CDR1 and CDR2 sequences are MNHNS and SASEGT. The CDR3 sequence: CASSEGGQDQRNIQYF. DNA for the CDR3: TGTGCCAGCAGTGAAGGGGGACAGGACCAAAGGAACATTCAGTACTTC.

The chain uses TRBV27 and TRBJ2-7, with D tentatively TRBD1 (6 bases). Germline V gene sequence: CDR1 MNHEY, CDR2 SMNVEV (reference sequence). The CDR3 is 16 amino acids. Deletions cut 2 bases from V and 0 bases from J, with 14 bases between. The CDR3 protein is CASSLPPDSSSYEQYF. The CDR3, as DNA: TGTGCCAGCAGTTTACCCCCGGACAGTAGCTCCTACGAGCAGTACTTC.